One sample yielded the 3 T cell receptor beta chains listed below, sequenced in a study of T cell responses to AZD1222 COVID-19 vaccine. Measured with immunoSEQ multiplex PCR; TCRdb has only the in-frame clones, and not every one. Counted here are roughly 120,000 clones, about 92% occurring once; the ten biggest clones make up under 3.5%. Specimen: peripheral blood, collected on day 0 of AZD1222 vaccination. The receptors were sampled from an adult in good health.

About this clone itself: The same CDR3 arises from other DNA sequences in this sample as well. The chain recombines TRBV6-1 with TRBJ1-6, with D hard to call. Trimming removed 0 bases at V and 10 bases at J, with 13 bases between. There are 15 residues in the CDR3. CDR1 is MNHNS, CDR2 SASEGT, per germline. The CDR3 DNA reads TGTGCCAGCAGTGAAGCGGAGGAGGGAAGGTCACCCCTCCACTTT. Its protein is CASSEAEEGRSPLHF.

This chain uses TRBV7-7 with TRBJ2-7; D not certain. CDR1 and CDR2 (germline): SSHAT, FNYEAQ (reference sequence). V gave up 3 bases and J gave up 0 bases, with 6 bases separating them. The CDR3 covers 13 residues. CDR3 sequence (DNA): TGTGCCAGCAGCTTTGACACCTCCTACGAGCAGTACTTC. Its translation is CASSFDTSYEQYF. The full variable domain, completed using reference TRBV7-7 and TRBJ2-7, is GAGVSQSPRYKVTKRGQDVTLRCDPISSHATLYWYQQALGQGPEFLTYFNYEAQPDKSGLPSDRFSAERPEGSISTLTIQRTEQRDSAMYRCASSFDTSYEQYFGPGTRLTVT.

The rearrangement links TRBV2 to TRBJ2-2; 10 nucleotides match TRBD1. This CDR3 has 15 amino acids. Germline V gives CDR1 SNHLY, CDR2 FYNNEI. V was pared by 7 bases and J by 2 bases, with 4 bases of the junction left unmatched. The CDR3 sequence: CASTRQGANTGELFF. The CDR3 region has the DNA TGTGCCAGCACCCGACAGGGGGCAAACACCGGGGAGCTGTTTTTT.